Listed below are T cell receptor beta chains from one sample, sequenced in a study. TCRdb re-derived calls from the 5' RACE reads in MiXCR, one entry per CDR3 protein. The top ten clones hold 3% of a sample with over 10,000 distinct CDR3 sequences, about 25% of them seen once. Sequenced input: naive CD4+ T cells sorted from blood. The receptors come from a female donor with breast cancer. Both conserved end residues are part of each CDR3. The D gene is left open where the match is weak. Clone size, where shown, is once, few, many, or a class for clones that have expanded.

V gene	D gene	clone size	J gene	CDR3 DNA	CDR3 protein
TRBV11-1	TRBD2	many	TRBJ2-7	TGTGCCAGCAGCCCAGAACTAGCGGGAGCCCCCTACGAGCAGTACTTC	CASSPELAGAPYEQYF
TRBV7-3	-	medium-sized	TRBJ2-3	TGTGCCAGCAGCTTAACGACCGGAAGCACAGATACGCAGTATTTT	CASSLTTGSTDTQYF
TRBV12-3/TRBV12-4	TRBD2	many	TRBJ2-1	TGTGCCAGCAGTCCCCAGACTAGCGGTTACAATGAGCAGTTCTTC	CASSPQTSGYNEQFF
TRBV20-1	TRBD2	large	TRBJ2-1	TGCAGTGTAGCGGGACCCTACTCCTACAATGAGCAGTTCTTC	CSVAGPYSYNEQFF
TRBV20-1	-	many	TRBJ1-2	TGCAGTGCTAGAGATCGGTGGGGGCATGGCTACACCTTC	CSARDRWGHGYTF
TRBV5-1	-	many	TRBJ1-1	TGCGCCAGCAGCTTGGAGGCACCTGGGAACACTGAAGCTTTCTTT	CASSLEAPGNTEAFF
TRBV6-5	TRBD1	few	TRBJ2-3	TGTGCCAGCAGTTCCTACAGGGGAGATACGCAGTATTTT	CASSSYRGDTQYF
TRBV29-1	-	medium-sized	TRBJ2-5	TGCAGAGGAGGCAGGAGACAAGAGACCCAGTACTTC	CRGGRRQETQYF
TRBV30	TRBD1	many	TRBJ2-5	TGTGCCTGGAGCTTCGGACAGGGGGCAGGGGAGACCCAGTACTTC	CAWSFGQGAGETQYF
TRBV2	TRBD1	-	TRBJ2-5	TGTGCCAGCAGCCAGACAGGGTTAGAGACCCAGTACTTC	CASSQTGLETQYF
TRBV20-1	TRBD1	medium-sized	TRBJ2-1	TGCAGTGCTAGAGATGGGAGACAGGGGGATGAGCAGTTCTTC	CSARDGRQGDEQFF
TRBV12-3/TRBV12-4	-	medium-sized	TRBJ1-4	TGTGCCAGCAAACCAGGATTAGTAGGGGAAAAACTGTTTTTT	CASKPGLVGEKLFF
TRBV30	-	many	TRBJ2-3	TGTGCCTGGAGTCCATCCCCCCGAGCAGATACGCAGTATTTT	CAWSPSPRADTQYF
TRBV6-6	TRBD1	medium-sized	TRBJ1-1	TGTGCCAGCAGACGGACAGGCGGAGCTTTCTTT	CASRRTGGAFF
TRBV9	-	-	TRBJ2-7	TGTGCCAGCAGCCCCGTGGGGGGATACTACGAGCAGTACTTC	CASSPVGGYYEQYF
TRBV3-1	-	medium-sized	TRBJ1-4	TGTGCCAGCAGCCGCAGGGGACCCTCCGGAACTAATGAAAAACTGTTTTTT	CASSRRGPSGTNEKLFF
TRBV7-6	-	medium-sized	TRBJ2-7	TGTGCCAGCAGCTTAGCGGATCCTTTCTACGAGCAGTACTTC	CASSLADPFYEQYF
TRBV20-1	TRBD1	medium-sized	TRBJ1-3	TGCAGTGCCTCGACAGGGTTGAACTCTGGAAACACCATATATTTT	CSASTGLNSGNTIYF
TRBV20-1	TRBD1	many	TRBJ1-2	TGCAGTCAAACGACAGGGCTGGGCCTTAACTATGGCTACACCTTC	CSQTTGLGLNYGYTF
TRBV6-1	-	-	TRBJ2-6	TGTGCCAGCAGGGGGCATGGGCAGGACTCTGGGGCCAACGTCCTGACTTTC	CASRGHGQDSGANVLTF
TRBV5-1	-	few	TRBJ1-4	TGCGCCAGCAGCCCCAGGGGTCGGCAGGATGAAAAACTGTTTTTT	CASSPRGRQDEKLFF
TRBV5-1	-	many	TRBJ2-1	TGCGCCAGCAGCTTGGTAGGGGAATCATCCTACAATGAGCAGTTCTTC	CASSLVGESSYNEQFF
TRBV7-9	-	few	TRBJ2-3	TGTGCCAGCAGCCCCGGTGGGCTAGCAACAGATACGCAGTATTTT	CASSPGGLATDTQYF
TRBV5-1	TRBD1	many	TRBJ1-2	TGCGCCAGCAGCTCACCCCCGGGACAGGGGGCTGAGGGCTACACCTTC	CASSSPPGQGAEGYTF
TRBV6-5	-	-	TRBJ1-5	TGTGCCAGCAGGCGGGGCCTTACGGGGCCCCAGCATTTT	CASRRGLTGPQHF
TRBV6-5	-	-	TRBJ2-7	TGTACCAGCAGTTACTCGCGAATCAGCCTAGGGCTAGCCTCCTACGAGCAGTACTTC	CTSSYSRISLGLASYEQYF
TRBV6-6	-	-	TRBJ1-5	TGTGCCAGCAGACCCGGGGGGGGGAATCAGCCCCAGCATTTT	CASRPGGGNQPQHF
TRBV5-1	TRBD2	medium-sized	TRBJ2-1	TGCGCCAGTTCCACCGGGACTAGCGGGTACAATGAGCAGTTCTTC	CASSTGTSGYNEQFF
TRBV27	-	many	TRBJ2-7	TGTGCCAGCAGTCCCCGCGATACTAGGTACGAGCAGTACTTC	CASSPRDTRYEQYF
TRBV10-3	-	many	TRBJ2-7	TGTGCCATCAGAGGCAAAGAAGGGGGGTACTTC	CAIRGKEGGYF